This T cell receptor (beta chain) appears in the sequencing data of a study of coeliac disease. Assay: immunoSEQ multiplex PCR; the TCRdb copy retains only in-frame clones and omits some. The sample lists hundreds of clones, 64% occurring once. This clone appeared a few times. Sequencing was done on a sample of intraepithelial lymphocytes from the gut. The receptor comes from a man aged 80 or over without celiac disease.

CDR3 bases: TGTGCCAGTAGTTGGACAACTGATTCACCCCTCCACTTT. It codes for CASSWTTDSPLHF. V is TRBV19 and J is TRBJ1-6; D might be TRBD1 (5 bases). Germline V gene lookup returns CDR1 LNHDA and CDR2 SQIVND (reference sequence). This CDR3 has 13 amino acids. The germline V and J ends were trimmed by 5 bases and 8 bases, with 10 bases remaining between them.